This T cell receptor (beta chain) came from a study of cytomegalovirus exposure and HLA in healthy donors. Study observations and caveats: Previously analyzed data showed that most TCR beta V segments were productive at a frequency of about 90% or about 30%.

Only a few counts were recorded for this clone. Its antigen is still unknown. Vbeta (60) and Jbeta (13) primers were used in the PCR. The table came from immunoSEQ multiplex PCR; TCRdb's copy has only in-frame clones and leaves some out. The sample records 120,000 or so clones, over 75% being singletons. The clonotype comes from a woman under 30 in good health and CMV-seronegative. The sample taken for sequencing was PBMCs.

The CDR3 region is CASSLDRGYEQYF. CDR3 nucleotides: TGTGCCAGTAGTTTGGACAGGGGCTACGAGCAGTACTTC. This chain uses TRBV19 with TRBJ2-7; 9 positions match TRBD1. V lost 5 bases, J lost 3 bases, and 2 bases stayed unmatched. The CDR3 covers 13 residues. CDR1 and CDR2 from the germline V gene are LNHDA and SQIVND (reference sequence).